The 10 T cell receptor beta chains presented below share a single source sample, sequenced in a study of blood T cell repertoires in COVID-19. Here immunoSEQ multiplex PCR was the method, and the copy in TCRdb shows in-frame clones only, minus some. The table records 200,000 to 300,000 clones, 82% of them present only once. Sequenced input: peripheral blood. The receptors derive from a woman older than 75 with acute or convalescent COVID-19.

The V and J genes are TRBV2 and TRBJ2-1, with D hard to call. V was shortened by 6 bases and J by 3 bases, with 15 bases between the two germline ends. Germline loops: CDR1 SNHLY, CDR2 FYNNEI. This CDR3 contains 15 residues. CDR3 in amino acids: CASSSGRVRYNEQFF. The CDR3 bases are TGTGCCAGCAGCTCCGGTCGGGTGCGCTACAATGAGCAGTTCTTC.

This clone was seen more than once but under ten times. V and J are TRBV2 and TRBJ1-4; a weak D match, TRBD1 (6 bases). CDR1 is SNHLY, CDR2 FYNNEI, per germline. The CDR3 is 12 residues long. V lost 7 bases and J lost 7, with 10 bases in between. CDR3 in DNA: TGTGCCAGCACAGAAGGGGGTGAAAAACTGTTTTTT. Amino acid sequence: CASTEGGEKLFF.

The chain carries TRBV2 and TRBJ1-4; D unresolved. Trimming removed 5 bases from V and 5 bases from J, with 15 bases in between. CDR1 is SNHLY and CDR2 is FYNNEI in the germline V gene. This CDR3 has 15 residues. Here the CDR3 reads CASSPLAGPNEKLFF. CDR3 nucleotides: TGTGCCAGCAGTCCCTTGGCTGGGCCCAATGAAAAACTGTTTTTT.

The rearrangement uses TRBV6-5 and TRBJ2-5; D possibly corresponds to TRBD2 (5 bases). CDR3 length: 15 residues. Trimming took 0 bases from V and 2 from J, leaving 10 bases between them. Germline values: CDR1 MNHEY, CDR2 SVGAGI. In DNA, the CDR3 is TGTGCCAGCAGTTACTCCCCGGGGAGTCAAGAGACCCAGTACTTC. Its translation is CASSYSPGSQETQYF.

The V and J genes are TRBV7-6 and TRBJ2-5, with D perhaps TRBD1 (6 bases). The CDR3 runs to 15 residues. Germline loops: CDR1 SGHVS, CDR2 FNYEAQ. Trimming stripped 1 base from V and 1 base from J, with 10 bases between. CDR3 sequence reads: CASSLGGHTQETQYF. DNA for the CDR3: TGTGCCAGCAGCTTAGGGGGACATACCCAAGAGACCCAGTACTTC.

The chain employs TRBV28 and TRBJ1-2, with TRBD1 as a possible D gene (6 bases). The CDR3 is 13 amino acids. V was shortened by 6 bases and J by 4 bases, with 12 bases between the two germline ends. The germline gives CDR1 MDHEN, CDR2 SYDVKM. CDR3 sequence: CASSPGGLYGYTF. The CDR3 DNA reads as TGTGCCAGCAGCCCCGGGGGGCTCTATGGCTACACCTTC.

CDR3 in DNA: TGTGCCAGCAGTTTAGGGAGAAGTACACATGAGCAGTTCTTC. This gives the protein CASSLGRSTHEQFF. The chain couples TRBV27 to TRBJ2-1; a possible D gene is TRBD2 (5 bases). Germline V lookup: CDR1 MNHEY, CDR2 SMNVEV (reference sequence). This CDR3 is 14 amino acids long. Trimming pared 2 bases from V and 8 bases from J, leaving 13 bases between.

This chain connects TRBV5-1 to TRBJ2-7; TRBD1 is a possible D gene (6 bases). Trimming removed 4 bases from V and 6 bases from J, with 11 bases in between. The CDR3 has 12 residues. CDR1 SGHRS and CDR2 YFSETQ come from the germline V gene. This CDR3 reads CASSPVRGEQYF. CDR3 in DNA: TGCGCCAGCAGCCCGGTCAGGGGCGAGCAGTACTTC.

The gene calls are TRBV9 and TRBJ1-3; 7 bases are shared with TRBD1. The germline CDR1 and CDR2 sequences are SGDLS and YYNGEE. V dropped 0 bases and J dropped 0; count of bases not matched to a gene: 3. The CDR3 extends over 16 amino acids. The CDR3 loop reads CASSVAGTVSGNTIYF. CDR3 bases: TGTGCCAGCAGCGTAGCCGGGACAGTCTCTGGAAACACCATATATTTT.

The chain joins TRBV15 to TRBJ2-6, with TRBD1 matching 9 bases. The CDR3 is 14 residues long. Losses at the gene ends were 9 bases for V and 3 bases for J; bases not matched to a gene: 3. From germline, CDR1 is LNHNV and CDR2 YYDKDF (reference sequence). The CDR3 loop is CATTGGYGANVLTF. The CDR3 DNA reads TGTGCCACGACAGGGGGTTATGGGGCCAACGTCCTGACTTTC.